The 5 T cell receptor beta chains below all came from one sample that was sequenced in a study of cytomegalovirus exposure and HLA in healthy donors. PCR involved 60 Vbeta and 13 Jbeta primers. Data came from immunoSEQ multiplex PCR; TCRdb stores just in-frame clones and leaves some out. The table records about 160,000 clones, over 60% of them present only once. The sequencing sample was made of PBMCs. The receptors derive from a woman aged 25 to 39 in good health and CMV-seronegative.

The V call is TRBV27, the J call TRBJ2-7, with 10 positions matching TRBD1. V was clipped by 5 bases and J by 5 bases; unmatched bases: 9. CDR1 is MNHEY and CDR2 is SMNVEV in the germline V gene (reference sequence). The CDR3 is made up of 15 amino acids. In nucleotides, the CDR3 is TGTGCCAGCAGTCTAACTTGGACAGGGGGTAACGAGCAGTACTTC. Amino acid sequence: CASSLTWTGGNEQYF.

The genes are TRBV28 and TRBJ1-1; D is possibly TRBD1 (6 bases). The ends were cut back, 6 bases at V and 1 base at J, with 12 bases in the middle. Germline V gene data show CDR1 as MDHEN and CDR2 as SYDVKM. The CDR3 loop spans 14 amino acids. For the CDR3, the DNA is TGTGCCAGCAGGCCACCGGGACAGAACACTGAAGCTTTCTTT. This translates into CASRPPGQNTEAFF.

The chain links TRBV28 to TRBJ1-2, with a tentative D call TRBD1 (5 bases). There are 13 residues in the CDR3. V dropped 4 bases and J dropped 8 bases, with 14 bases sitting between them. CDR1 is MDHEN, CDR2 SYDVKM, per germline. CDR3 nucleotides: TGTGCCAGCAGTTCCGCCTCCAGGGAAGGCTACACCTTC. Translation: CASSSASREGYTF.

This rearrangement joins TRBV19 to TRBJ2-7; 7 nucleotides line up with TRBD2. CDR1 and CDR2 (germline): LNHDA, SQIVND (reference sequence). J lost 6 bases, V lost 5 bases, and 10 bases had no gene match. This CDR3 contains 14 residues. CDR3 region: CASSSGGGNREQYF. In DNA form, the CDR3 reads TGTGCCAGTAGTTCGGGAGGTGGGAACCGCGAGCAGTACTTC.

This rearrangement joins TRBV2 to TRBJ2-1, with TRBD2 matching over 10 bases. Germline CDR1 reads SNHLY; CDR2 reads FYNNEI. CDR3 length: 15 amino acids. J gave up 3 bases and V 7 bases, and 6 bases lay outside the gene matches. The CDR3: CASNSLAGYYNEQFF. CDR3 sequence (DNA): TGTGCCAGCAACTCACTAGCGGGATACTACAATGAGCAGTTCTTC.